This T cell receptor beta chain was identified during a study of blood T cell repertoires in COVID-19. On the study more broadly: The United States, Italy and Spain provided the acute and convalescent COVID-19 samples.

With 3 bases clipped from V and 1 base from J, the junction kept 8 bases outside the gene matches. In germline, CDR1 is MNHNS, CDR2 SASEGT. The CDR3 is 17 residues long. As originally analysed: Amplification of reference gene primers provided the estimated nucleated cell counts. Assay used: immunoSEQ multiplex PCR; TCRdb lists only in-frame clones, some missing. That table supplies the V and J calls and clone size; D and trimming were determined from the DNA. Of 70,000 or so clones in the sample, around four fifths were seen once. The chain employs TRBV6-1 and TRBJ1-3; TRBD1 agrees at 8 bases. The sample was peripheral blood. The TCR originated in a human donor in a cohort sampled during active COVID-19. The DNA for the CDR3 is TGTGCCAGCAGTGATCAAGGGGGACAGGCATCTGGAAACACCATATATTTT. It encodes CASSDQGGQASGNTIYF.